This T cell receptor (beta chain) was sequenced during a study of early T cells in non-severe SARS-CoV-2 infection. Deletions cut 3 bases from V and 6 bases from J, with 21 bases between. The CDR3 sequence is 16 residues long. Germline-derived CDR1 and CDR2 are SGHVS and FQNEAQ. From the 5' RACE reads, TCRdb called clonotypes with MiXCR, one entry per CDR3 protein. The sample shows tens of thousands of distinct CDR3 sequences, around an eighth of them seen only once. J is TRBJ2-7 and V is TRBV7-8; D possibly corresponds to TRBD1 (7 bases). The receptor was derived from an adult who was a healthcare worker with PCR-confirmed SARS-CoV-2 infection or an uninfected control (not recorded which). The sample here was whole blood, taken at baseline. CDR3 residues: CASSFRGTVNVAEQYF. In nucleotides, the CDR3 is TGTGCCAGCAGCTTCCGGGGGACAGTGAATGTTGCCGAGCAGTACTTC. The variable domain in full, with the rest retrieved from reference TRBV7-8 and TRBJ2-7, is GAGVSQSPRYKVAKRGQDVALRCDPISGHVSLFWYQQALGQGPEFLTYFQNEAQLDKSGLPSDRFFAERPEGSVSTLKIQRTQQEDSAVYLCASSFRGTVNVAEQYFGPGTRLTVT.